This TCR beta chain came from a study of CD8 T cells in ankylosing spondylitis. The CDR3 spans 15 residues. V dropped 8 bases and J dropped 8; count of bases not matched to a gene: 12. Germline CDR1 reads SGHAT; CDR2 reads FQDESV (reference sequence). Each CDR3 protein gets one entry after TCRdb re-called the 5' RACE reads with MiXCR. This table has 500,000 to 550,000 distinct CDR3 sequences, over 9.5% appearing once. Points from the study as a whole: Reports of some motif variants in reactive arthritis synovial fluid and blood predate this one. There was a TCR beta motif, made of roughly eight highly homologous variants, that appeared characteristic of ankylosing spondylitis blood. Within matched ankylosing spondylitis synovial fluid, disease-linked clones were reportedly significantly enriched.

Of note for this clonotype: The antigen remains unidentified.

This TCR was recovered from a male donor with ankylosing spondylitis. The rearrangement uses TRBV11-1 and TRBJ2-1; 10 bases agree with TRBD2. Sequencing input: blood, either unsorted or a sorted T cell fraction (not recorded which). The DNA for the CDR3 is TGTGCCAGCGGCACTCCATCTAGCGGGAGATATGAGCAGTTCTTC. Its translation is CASGTPSSGRYEQFF.